Listed here are 2 T cell receptor beta chains from one sample, sequenced in a study of CD8 T cell repertoires and HIV-1 epitope variants. Libraries were prepared by immunoSEQ multiplex PCR; TCRdb keeps only in-frame clonotypes and omits some of them. The sample has thousands of clones; 50% to 75% are singletons. Their recognized antigens are unknown. The sample consisted of cultured CD8+ T cells derived from PBMCs. The receptors derive from a male donor with HIV.

This chain joins TRBV6-5 and TRBJ2-2; D is perhaps TRBD1 (6 bases). Germline V gene sequence: CDR1 MNHEY, CDR2 SVGAGI. V lost 7 bases, J lost 3 bases, and 12 bases lay in between. The length of the CDR3 is 14 residues. This chain's CDR3 is CASNRGLDTGELFF. The CDR3 DNA sequence: TGTGCCAGCAATAGGGGGTTAGACACCGGGGAGCTGTTTTTT.

This chain links TRBV10-3 with TRBJ1-1; D may be TRBD1 (5 bases). The CDR3 is 15 residues long. Germline V gene sequence: CDR1 ENHRY, CDR2 SYGVKD. V lost 2 bases and J 2 bases, leaving 12 bases between the germline ends. CDR3 in DNA: TGTGCCATCAGTGAGCCTACGACAGCCAACACTGAAGCTTTCTTT. Translation: CAISEPTTANTEAFF.